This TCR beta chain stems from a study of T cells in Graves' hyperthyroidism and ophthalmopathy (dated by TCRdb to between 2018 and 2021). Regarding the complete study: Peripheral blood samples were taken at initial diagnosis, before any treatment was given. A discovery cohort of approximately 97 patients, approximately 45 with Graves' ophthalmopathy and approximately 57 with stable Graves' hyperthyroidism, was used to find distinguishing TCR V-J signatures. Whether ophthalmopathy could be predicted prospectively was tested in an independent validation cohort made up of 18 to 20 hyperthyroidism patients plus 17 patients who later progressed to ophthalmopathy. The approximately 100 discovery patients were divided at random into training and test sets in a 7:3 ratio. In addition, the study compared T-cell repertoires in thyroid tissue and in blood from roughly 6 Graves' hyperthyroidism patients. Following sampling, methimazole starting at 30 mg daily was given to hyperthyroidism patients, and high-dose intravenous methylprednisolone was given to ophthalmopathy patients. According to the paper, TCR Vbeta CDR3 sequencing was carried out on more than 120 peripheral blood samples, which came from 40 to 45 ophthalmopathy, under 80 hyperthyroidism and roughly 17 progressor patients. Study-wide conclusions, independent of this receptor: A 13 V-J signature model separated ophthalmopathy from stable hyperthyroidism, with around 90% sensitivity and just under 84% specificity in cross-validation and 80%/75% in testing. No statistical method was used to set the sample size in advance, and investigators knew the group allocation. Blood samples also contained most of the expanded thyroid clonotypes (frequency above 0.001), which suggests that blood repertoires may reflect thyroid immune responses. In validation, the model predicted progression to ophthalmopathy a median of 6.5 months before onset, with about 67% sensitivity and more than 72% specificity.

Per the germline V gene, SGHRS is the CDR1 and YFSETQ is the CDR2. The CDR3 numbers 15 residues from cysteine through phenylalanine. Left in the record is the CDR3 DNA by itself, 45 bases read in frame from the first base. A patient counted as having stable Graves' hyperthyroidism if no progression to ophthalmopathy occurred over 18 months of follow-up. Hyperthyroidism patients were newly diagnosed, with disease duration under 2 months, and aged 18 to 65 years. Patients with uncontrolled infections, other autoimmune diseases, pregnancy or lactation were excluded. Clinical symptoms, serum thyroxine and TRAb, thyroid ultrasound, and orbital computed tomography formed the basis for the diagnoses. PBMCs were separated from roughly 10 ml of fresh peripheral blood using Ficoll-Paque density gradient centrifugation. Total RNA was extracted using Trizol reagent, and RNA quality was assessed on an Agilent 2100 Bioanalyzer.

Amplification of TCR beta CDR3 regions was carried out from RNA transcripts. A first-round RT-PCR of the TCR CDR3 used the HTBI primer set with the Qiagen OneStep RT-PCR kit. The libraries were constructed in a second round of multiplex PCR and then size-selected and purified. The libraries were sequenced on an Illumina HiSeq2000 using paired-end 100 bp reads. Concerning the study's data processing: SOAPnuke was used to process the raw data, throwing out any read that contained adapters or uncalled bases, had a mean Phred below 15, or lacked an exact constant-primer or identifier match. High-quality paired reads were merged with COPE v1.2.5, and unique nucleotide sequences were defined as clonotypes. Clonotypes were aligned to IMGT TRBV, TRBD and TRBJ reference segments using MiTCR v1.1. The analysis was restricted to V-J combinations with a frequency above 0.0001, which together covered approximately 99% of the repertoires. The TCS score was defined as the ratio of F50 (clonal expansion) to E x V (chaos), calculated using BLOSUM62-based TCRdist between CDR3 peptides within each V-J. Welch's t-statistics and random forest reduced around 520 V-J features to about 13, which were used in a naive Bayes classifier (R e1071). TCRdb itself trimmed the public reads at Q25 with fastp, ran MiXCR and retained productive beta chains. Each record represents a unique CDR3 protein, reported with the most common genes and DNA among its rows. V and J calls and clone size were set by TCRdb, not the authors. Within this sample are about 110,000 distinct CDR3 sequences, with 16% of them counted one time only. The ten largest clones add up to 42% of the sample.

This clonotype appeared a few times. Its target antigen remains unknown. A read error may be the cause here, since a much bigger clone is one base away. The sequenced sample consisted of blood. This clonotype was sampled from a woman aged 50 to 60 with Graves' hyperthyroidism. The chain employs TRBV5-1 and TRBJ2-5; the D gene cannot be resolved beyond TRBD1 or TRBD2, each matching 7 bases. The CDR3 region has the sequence CAGSLEGGGTETQYF. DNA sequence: TGCGCCGGCAGCTTGGAGGGAGGGGGCACGGAGACCCAGTACTTC.